This T cell receptor (beta chain) appears in the sequencing data of a study of cytomegalovirus exposure and HLA in healthy donors. Overall study results and limits: An apparent linkage of common viral pathogens to several of the most significant clusters emerged in a later analysis. HLA alleles showed associations with 15,000 to 20,000 TCR beta sequences in a later analysis, at a 0.05 false discovery rate. Being productive about 87% or about 30% of the time was typical of most TCR beta V segments in an earlier analysis.

Amplification used 60 Vbeta primers and 13 Jbeta primers. TCRdb keeps only in-frame clones here, not all; method: immunoSEQ multiplex PCR. Seen here are approximately 150,000 clones, roughly 87% observed once, and the top ten hold about 5.6%. Donors likely had unrecorded immune exposures despite being nominally healthy when sampled. CDR3 length equals 13 residues. The V gene end was trimmed by 6 bases and the J gene end by 4 bases; junction bases not matched to a gene: 4. Germline V gene lookup returns CDR1 SGHTA and CDR2 FQGNSA. Worth noting for this clone: The antigen remains unidentified.

The specimen sequenced was PBMCs. The receptor's source is a man under 40 in good health and CMV-seropositive. The rearrangement joins TRBV7-2 to TRBJ2-3, with TRBD2 matching 7 bases. In DNA, the CDR3 is TGTGCCAGCAGTCGTACTAGCGCAGATACGCAGTATTTT. Encoded protein: CASSRTSADTQYF. Looking up the rest from reference TRBV7-2 and TRBJ2-3 gives the full variable domain: GAGVSQSPSNKVTEKGKDVELRCDPISGHTALYWYRQSLGQGLEFLIYFQGNSAPDKSGLPSDRFSAERTGGSVSTLTIQRTQQEDSAVYLCASSRTSADTQYFGPGTRLTVL.